Here is one T cell receptor beta chain with its context. The germline gives CDR1 MNHEY, CDR2 SMNVEV (reference sequence). The CDR3 sequence is 15 residues long. The germline V and J ends were trimmed by 4 bases and 3 bases, with 15 bases remaining between them. The data stem from a study of technical replicates of blood from a few donors. The assay was immunoSEQ multiplex PCR, and TCRdb's table has in-frame clones only and misses some. The sample yields fewer than 90,000 clones, approximately 94% seen once. Specimen: T cells isolated from PBMCs. The TCR comes from a human donor in good health. The chain carries TRBV27 and TRBJ1-1, with a weak D call TRBD1 (6 bases). The CDR3 sequence is CASSWGGGGDTEAFF. The CDR3 nucleotides are TGTGCCAGCAGTTGGGGAGGGGGTGGGGACACTGAAGCTTTCTTT.